The TCR beta chain described here comes from a study of blood T cells in healthy people across ages. On this clonotype: This clone may be a read error of a much larger clone one base away.

Through a sample-barcoded 5' primer and a J-beta primer mix, a second PCR was run for about 6 to 11 cycles. MiXCR, run by TCRdb on the 5' RACE reads, gives a single entry per CDR3 protein. The table has about 1.8 million distinct CDR3 sequences, approximately 50% seen once; the top ten hold 2% to 2.5%. Losses at the gene ends were 4 bases for V and 0 bases for J; bases not matched to a gene: 2. Germline values: CDR1 MRHNA, CDR2 SNTAGT. The CDR3 spans 15 residues. The clonotype originates from a woman between 40 and 50 years old in good health. Specimen: blood. The rearrangement links TRBV6-4 to TRBJ2-4; 8 nucleotides agree with TRBD1. This CDR3 reads CASSGDRIAKNIQYF. As DNA, the CDR3 is TGTGCCAGCAGTGGGGACAGGATAGCCAAAAACATTCAGTACTTC.